One and the same sample provided the 5 T cell receptor beta chains below, sequenced in a study of blood T cell repertoires in COVID-19. Clones were sequenced by immunoSEQ multiplex PCR, and TCRdb holds only the in-frame ones, with some missing. The data contain just under 350,000 clones, roughly 90% of them singletons. Material for sequencing was peripheral blood. These receptors all stem from a woman between 65 and 79 years old with COVID-19, enrolled during active disease.

Worth noting for this clone: The sample holds other DNA sequences that translate to the same CDR3. CDR3 loop: CASSVGGGGRETQYF. For the CDR3, the DNA is TGTGCCAGCAGCGTCGGCGGGGGGGGCAGAGAGACCCAGTACTTC. This chain uses TRBV9 with TRBJ2-5; 9 positions agree with TRBD2. The CDR3 runs 15 residues. Germline CDR1 reads SGDLS; CDR2 reads YYNGEE. V shed 2 bases, J shed 4 bases, and the junction held 6 bases outside the gene matches.

This clone was found once. V gene TRBV7-9 combines with J gene TRBJ1-2; no clear D gene. Per the germline V gene, CDR1 is SEHNR and CDR2 is FQNEAQ (reference sequence). CDR3 length equals 15 residues. Deletions cut 5 bases from V and 0 bases from J, with 13 bases between. The CDR3 DNA sequence: TGTGCCAGCAGCCCGTCCACTAACCCTAACTATGGCTACACCTTC. This codes for CASSPSTNPNYGYTF.

V is TRBV15 and J is TRBJ1-5; D is unclear. V dropped 0 bases and J dropped 4 bases, with 16 bases sitting between them. The germline CDR1 and CDR2 sequences are LNHNV and YYDKDF (reference sequence). This CDR3 has 17 amino acids. CDR3 in amino acids: CATSRDLPGNGNQPQHF. CDR3 bases: TGTGCCACCAGCAGAGATCTCCCGGGGAATGGAAATCAGCCCCAGCATTTT.

The rearrangement uses TRBV30 and TRBJ2-5; 10 bases match TRBD1. This CDR3 has 14 amino acids. Germline CDR1 is GTSNPN and CDR2 is SVGIG (reference sequence). With V trimmed by 6 bases and J by 4 bases, 8 bases remained unmatched. The CDR3 region is CACRIRDRGETQYF. CDR3 DNA: TGTGCCTGCCGCATCCGGGACAGGGGAGAGACCCAGTACTTC.

This sequence joins TRBV5-1 and TRBJ1-1; tentative D call: TRBD1 (5 bases). CDR1 SGHRS and CDR2 YFSETQ come from the germline V gene. This CDR3 spans 15 amino acids. Trimming took off 4 bases at V and 3 bases at J, with 16 bases between the two ends. CDR3 sequence: CASSELQVGDTEAFF. In nucleotides, the CDR3 is TGCGCCAGCAGCGAGCTACAGGTGGGCGACACTGAAGCTTTCTTT.